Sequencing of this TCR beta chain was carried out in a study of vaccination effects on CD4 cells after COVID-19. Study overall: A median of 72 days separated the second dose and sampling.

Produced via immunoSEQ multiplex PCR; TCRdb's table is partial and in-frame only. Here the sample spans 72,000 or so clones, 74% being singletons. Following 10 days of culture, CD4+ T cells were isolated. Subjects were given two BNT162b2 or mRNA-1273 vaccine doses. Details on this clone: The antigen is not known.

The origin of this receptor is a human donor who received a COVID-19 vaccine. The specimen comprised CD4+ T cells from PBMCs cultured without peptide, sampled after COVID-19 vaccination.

The CDR3 reads CASSPIGQTHTEAFF. As DNA, the CDR3 is TGTGCCAGCAGTCCCATAGGACAGACCCACACTGAAGCTTTCTTT. This chain joins TRBV27 and TRBJ1-1; possibly TRBD1 for D (6 bases). Germline V CDR1 and CDR2: MNHEY, SMNVEV (reference sequence). V gave up 5 bases and J gave up 3 bases, with 16 bases separating them. The CDR3 loop spans 15 amino acids.